These 25 T cell receptor beta chains came from one sample sequenced in a study of blood T cell repertoires in COVID-19. The table came from immunoSEQ multiplex PCR; TCRdb's copy has only in-frame clones and leaves some out. Of roughly 220,000 clones in the sample, less than 90% were seen once. Sequencing used PBMCs or T cells enriched from blood (not recorded which). The receptors were gathered from a woman in her twenties or thirties who had recovered from COVID-19.

The rearrangement links TRBV7-3 to TRBJ2-3, with 10 bases fitting TRBD2. Germline assignment: CDR1 SGHTA and CDR2 FQGTGA. V lost 0 bases to trimming and J lost 3 bases; unmatched junction nucleotides: 3. The CDR3 sequence is 16 residues long. The CDR3 loop reads CASSLTGLAATDTQYF. CDR3 bases: TGTGCCAGCAGCTTAACCGGACTAGCGGCGACAGATACGCAGTATTTT.

The V and J genes are TRBV7-2 and TRBJ2-1; TRBD1 matches at 10 bases. V lost 2 bases, J lost 6 bases, and 10 bases stayed unmatched. Germline CDR1 is SGHTA and CDR2 is FQGNSA. The CDR3 totals 17 residues. The CDR3 region is CASSLRGGDRGSNEQFF. For the CDR3, the DNA is TGTGCCAGCAGCTTAAGGGGAGGGGACAGGGGCAGCAATGAGCAGTTCTTC.

J is TRBJ2-1 and V is TRBV7-9; no reliable D call. Germline V lookup: CDR1 SEHNR, CDR2 FQNEAQ (reference sequence). This CDR3 region has 12 residues. Trimming shortened V by 5 bases and J by 8 bases, and 10 bases separated the two germline ends. The CDR3 sequence is CASSPPYDEQFF. The CDR3 nucleotides read TGTGCCAGCAGCCCCCCCTATGATGAGCAGTTCTTC.

This clone was detected only once. The V call is TRBV5-5, the J call TRBJ1-2; D unresolved. The germline V and J ends were trimmed by 4 bases and 3 bases, with 10 bases remaining between them. The length of the CDR3 is 13 residues. CDR1 is SGHKS, CDR2 YYEKEE, per germline (reference sequence). In DNA form, the CDR3 reads TGTGCCAGCAGCGGAACGCGGGACTATGGCTACACCTTC. Amino acid sequence: CASSGTRDYGYTF.

The CDR3 nucleotides read TGCGCCAGCAGCCAAGATTTAGCGGGACAAACCTACGAGCAGTACTTC. It yields the protein CASSQDLAGQTYEQYF. The chain employs TRBV4-3 and TRBJ2-7; 8 nucleotides match TRBD2. Germline CDR1 is LGHNA and CDR2 is YSLEER. The CDR3 is 16 residues long. With 0 bases clipped from V and 2 bases from J, the junction kept 6 bases outside the gene matches.

The V and J genes are TRBV12-3 or TRBV12-4 and TRBJ1-1; D is uncertain. The germline V and J ends were trimmed by 8 bases and 5 bases, with 15 bases remaining between them. The CDR3 runs to 13 residues. The CDR3 reads CASLSKGDTEAFF. The CDR3 DNA reads TGTGCCAGCCTTTCAAAGGGAGATACTGAAGCTTTCTTT.

The V and J genes are TRBV6-5 and TRBJ1-2, with TRBD1 identical over 8 bases. Germline V gene lookup returns CDR1 MNHEY and CDR2 SVGAGI. The CDR3 sequence is 13 residues long. Germline trimming cut 7 bases from V and 8 bases from J; bases unmatched to any gene: 9. CDR3 in amino acids: CASTSRQGRGYTF. The CDR3 nucleotides are TGTGCCAGCACCTCGAGACAGGGGCGCGGCTACACCTTC.

This rearrangement joins TRBV9 to TRBJ1-2; no clear D gene. Germline V CDR1 and CDR2: SGDLS, YYNGEE. The ends were cut back, 1 base at V and 2 bases at J, with 6 bases in the middle. The CDR3 consists of 13 residues. The CDR3 sequence: CASSVSMNYGYTF. CDR3 nucleotide sequence: TGTGCCAGCAGCGTATCAATGAACTATGGCTACACCTTC.

The chain couples TRBV4-1 to TRBJ1-2, with 9 bases fitting TRBD1. The CDR3 contains 18 residues. Per the germline V gene, CDR1 is MGHRA and CDR2 is YSYEKL. The V gene end was trimmed by 0 bases and the J gene end by 1 base; junction bases not matched to a gene: 9. The CDR3 DNA reads TGCGCCAGCAGCCAAGATGGGGACAGGGTCCCCTTTAACTATGGCTACACCTTC. This gives the protein CASSQDGDRVPFNYGYTF.

The rearrangement joins TRBV29-1 to TRBJ2-4; 11 positions match TRBD2. J lost 10 bases, V lost 3 bases, and 17 bases had no gene match. Germline V gives CDR1 SQVTM, CDR2 ANQGSEA. The CDR3 is made up of 17 amino acids. The CDR3 DNA reads as TGCAGCGTTGAGTCTGGGCGGGCTTTAGCGGGGGGGCGAATTCAGTACTTC. This sequence encodes CSVESGRALAGGRIQYF. Based on the CDR3 plus reference TRBV29-1 and TRBJ2-4, the full variable domain is SAVISQKPSRDICQRGTSLTIQCQVDSQVTMMFWYRQQPGQSLTLIATANQGSEATYESGFVIDKFPISRPNLTFSTLTVSNMSPEDSSIYLCSVESGRALAGGRIQYFGAGTRLSVL.

The V gene is TRBV6-2 or TRBV6-3, the J gene TRBJ1-1, with TRBD1 as a possible D gene (6 bases). V was cut by 0 bases and J by 7 bases, with 12 bases left in between. This CDR3 region has 14 residues. From germline, CDR1 is MNHEY and CDR2 SVGEGT. CDR3 residues: CASSYSAGTNEAFF. CDR3 coding DNA: TGTGCCAGCAGTTACTCAGCAGGGACAAATGAAGCTTTCTTT.

CDR3 loop: CASSEGQGTQPQHF. CDR3 in DNA: TGTGCCAGCAGCGAGGGACAGGGGACTCAGCCCCAGCATTTT. The rearrangement joins TRBV25-1 to TRBJ1-5; 10 nucleotides agree with TRBD1. J lost 6 bases, V lost 6 bases, and 5 bases had no gene match. Germline lookup yields CDR1 MGHDK and CDR2 SYGVNS. The CDR3 is 14 residues long.

The rearrangement links TRBV10-3 to TRBJ1-4, with D possibly matching TRBD1 (5 bases). The V gene's germline CDR1 is ENHRY and CDR2 SYGVKD. The V end lost 0 bases, the J end lost 7 bases, and 9 bases lay between the germline ends. This CDR3 spans 14 amino acids. CDR3 nucleotide sequence: TGTGCCATCAGTGAGTCTAGGGGAAGTGAAAAACTGTTTTTT. This translates into CAISESRGSEKLFF.

V usage is TRBV9 and J usage is TRBJ2-3; the D gene is possibly TRBD1 (6 bases). CDR3 length equals 16 residues. V shed 3 bases and J shed 2 bases, with 16 bases lying between them. The V gene's germline CDR1 is SGDLS and CDR2 YYNGEE. CDR3 region: CASSAQGGAYTDTQYF. The CDR3 DNA reads TGTGCCAGCAGCGCCCAAGGGGGAGCCTACACAGATACGCAGTATTTT.

The chain joins TRBV7-2 to TRBJ2-2; 9 bases are shared with TRBD2. In germline, CDR1 is SGHTA, CDR2 FQGNSA. J was trimmed by 5 bases and V by 2 bases; bases with no gene match: 3. The CDR3 is made up of 15 amino acids. CDR3 amino acids: CASSLPLAGTGELFF. Here the CDR3 DNA reads TGTGCCAGCAGCTTACCGCTAGCGGGGACCGGGGAGCTGTTTTTT.

V usage is TRBV12-3 or TRBV12-4 and J usage is TRBJ1-2; the D gene is possibly TRBD1 (5 bases). This CDR3 is built from 13 residues. Deletions cut 2 bases from V and 7 bases from J, with 11 bases between. The CDR3 loop is CASSLKGEGGYTF. CDR3 coding DNA: TGTGCCAGCAGTTTAAAAGGGGAAGGTGGCTACACCTTC.

The chain couples TRBV29-1 to TRBJ1-2, with D tentatively TRBD1 (6 bases). V was clipped by 7 bases and J by 5 bases, with 14 bases between them. Germline CDR1 and CDR2: SQVTM and ANQGSEA. CDR3 length: 12 amino acids. This CDR3 reads CSDRDGTYGYTF. The CDR3 coding sequence is TGCAGCGACAGGGACGGGACGTATGGCTACACCTTC.

CDR3 sequence (DNA): TGTGCCAGCAGCTTAGGGACAGCTTCAACTAATGAAAAACTGTTTTTT. Amino acid sequence: CASSLGTASTNEKLFF. The rearrangement links TRBV11-2 to TRBJ1-4; D may be TRBD1 (6 bases). The CDR3 sequence is 16 residues long. Trimming cost V 1 base and J 0 bases, with 9 bases left between them. Germline CDR1 is SGHAT and CDR2 is FQNNGV.

A single count supports this clone. The gene calls are TRBV7-9 and TRBJ2-1; D is perhaps TRBD1 (6 bases). Per germline, CDR1 SEHNR and CDR2 FQNEAQ (reference sequence). There are 13 residues in the CDR3. V dropped 4 bases and J dropped 7 bases, with 11 bases sitting between them. CDR3 region: CASSSTGGNEQFF. CDR3 coding DNA: TGTGCCAGCAGCTCGACAGGTGGAAATGAGCAGTTCTTC.

This clone was seen a single time. The CDR3 here is CASSPGGRNEKLFF. The CDR3 DNA is TGTGCCAGCAGTCCCGGGGGTAGAAATGAAAAACTGTTTTTT. V and J are TRBV5-4 and TRBJ1-4, with D possibly TRBD1 on 5 matching bases. This CDR3 region has 14 residues. Germline lookup yields CDR1 SGHNT and CDR2 YYREEE (reference sequence). Deletions cut 5 bases from V and 5 bases from J, with 13 bases between.

The V gene is TRBV4-2, the J gene TRBJ1-6, with D tentatively TRBD1 (5 bases). Trimming pared 1 base from V and 5 bases from J, leaving 6 bases between. CDR1 and CDR2 from the germline V gene are LGHNA and YNFKEQ. The CDR3 contains 14 residues. CDR3 DNA sequence: TGTGCCAGCAGCCAAGCCAGGGATAATTCACCCCTCCACTTT. Its protein is CASSQARDNSPLHF.

CDR3 loop: CASSLRGGGEKLFF. The DNA of the CDR3 is TGTGCCAGCAGTCTCAGGGGCGGTGGTGAAAAACTGTTTTTT. The chain couples TRBV27 to TRBJ1-4; maybe TRBD1 (6 bases). The V gene's germline CDR1 is MNHEY and CDR2 SMNVEV (reference sequence). The CDR3 loop spans 14 amino acids. Trimming left V 5 bases short and J 7 bases short, with 14 bases between.

The chain uses TRBV5-1 and TRBJ2-1; 8 bases fit TRBD2. The germline gives CDR1 SGHRS, CDR2 YFSETQ. The CDR3 has 16 residues. Unmatched junction bases numbered 2, after V lost 0 bases and J lost 0 bases. CDR3 residues: CASSLASGGSYNEQFF. The CDR3 nucleotides read TGCGCCAGCAGCTTGGCGAGCGGGGGCTCCTACAATGAGCAGTTCTTC.

The rearrangement links TRBV2 to TRBJ1-1; D ambiguous. Looked up from germline, CDR1 is SNHLY and CDR2 is FYNNEI. Trimming cost V 10 bases and J 4 bases, with 13 bases left between them. The length of the CDR3 is 12 residues. CDR3 bases: TGTGCCACCTCCCGAGGCGGCACTGAAGCTTTCTTT. Translation: CATSRGGTEAFF.

V is TRBV6-5 and J is TRBJ1-2, with unresolved D. Trimming cost V 0 bases and J 3 bases, with 8 bases left between them. The CDR3 is 14 amino acids. The germline gives CDR1 MNHEY, CDR2 SVGAGI. The CDR3 region is CASSYSRADYGYTF. CDR3 sequence (DNA): TGTGCCAGCAGTTACTCGAGGGCAGACTATGGCTACACCTTC.